This T cell receptor beta chain was recorded in a study of CXCR3-negative and CXCR3-positive naive CD8 T cells. Study-wide context: Every library held about 1.5 +/- 0.3 million TRB reads, and the total came to around 140 million. Study outcomes and limitations: Memory, not naive, CXCR3-negative and CXCR3-positive cells differed in TRBV-TRBJ usage. With CXCR3 expression partially decreased after cryopreservation, most assays relied on fresh PBMCs.

The naive CD8+ gate required CD45RO-CCR7+CD27+CD95- phenotype. This CDR3 comprises 14 residues. Germline CDR1 and CDR2: GTSNPN and SVGIG (reference sequence). Concerning this clonotype itself: The target antigen is unknown.

Through 5' RACE with UMI labels, the TRB cDNA libraries were prepared. Reanalyzing the 5' RACE reads, TCRdb keeps one entry per CDR3 protein, without DNA. This sample's table reports about 80,000 distinct CDR3 sequences. This clonotype was obtained from a human donor in good health. Some clones in this sample may be carry-over from other donors' samples. The chain combines TRBV30 with TRBJ2-7. The sample consisted of naive CXCR3- CD8+ T cells from blood. The sample's subset: CD45RO-CCR7+CD27+CD95- naive CD8+ T cells lacking CXCR3 (TNR3-). The CDR3 region is CAWSRDGYSYEQYF.